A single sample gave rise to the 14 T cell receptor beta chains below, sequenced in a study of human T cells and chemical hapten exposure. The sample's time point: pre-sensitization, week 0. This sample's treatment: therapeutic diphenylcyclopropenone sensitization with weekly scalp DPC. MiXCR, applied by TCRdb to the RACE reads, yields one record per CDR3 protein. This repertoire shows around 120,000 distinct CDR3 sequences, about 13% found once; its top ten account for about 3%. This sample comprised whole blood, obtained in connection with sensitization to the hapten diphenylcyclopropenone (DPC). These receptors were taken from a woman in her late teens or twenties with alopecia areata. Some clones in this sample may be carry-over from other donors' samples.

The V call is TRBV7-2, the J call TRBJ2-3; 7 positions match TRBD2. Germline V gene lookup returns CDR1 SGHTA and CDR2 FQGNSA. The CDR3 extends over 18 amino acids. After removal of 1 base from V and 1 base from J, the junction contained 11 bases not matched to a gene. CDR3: CASSLDLVAGEGTDTQYF. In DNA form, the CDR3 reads TGTGCCAGCAGCTTAGACTTGGTGGCGGGGGAAGGCACAGATACGCAGTATTTT.

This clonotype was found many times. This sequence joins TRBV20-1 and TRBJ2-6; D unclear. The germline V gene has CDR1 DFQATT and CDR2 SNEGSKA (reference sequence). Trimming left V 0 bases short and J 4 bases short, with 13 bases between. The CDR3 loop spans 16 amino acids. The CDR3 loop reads CSARDPSRPGANVLTF. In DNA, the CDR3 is TGCAGTGCTAGAGACCCCTCGCGCCCCGGGGCCAACGTCCTGACTTTC.

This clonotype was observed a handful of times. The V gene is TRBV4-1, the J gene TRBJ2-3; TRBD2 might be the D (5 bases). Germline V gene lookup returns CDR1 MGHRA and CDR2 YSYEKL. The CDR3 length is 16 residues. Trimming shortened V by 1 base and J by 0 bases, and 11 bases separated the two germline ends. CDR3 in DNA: TGCGCCAGCAGCCAAGGAGAGGGAGAGAGCACAGATACGCAGTATTTT. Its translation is CASSQGEGESTDTQYF.

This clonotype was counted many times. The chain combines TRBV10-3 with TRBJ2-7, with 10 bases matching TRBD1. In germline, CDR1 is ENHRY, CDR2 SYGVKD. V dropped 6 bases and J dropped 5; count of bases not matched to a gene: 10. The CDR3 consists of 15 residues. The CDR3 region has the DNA TGTGCCATCAGAGAAGACAGGGGGCGATTTAACGAGCAGTACTTC. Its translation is CAIREDRGRFNEQYF.

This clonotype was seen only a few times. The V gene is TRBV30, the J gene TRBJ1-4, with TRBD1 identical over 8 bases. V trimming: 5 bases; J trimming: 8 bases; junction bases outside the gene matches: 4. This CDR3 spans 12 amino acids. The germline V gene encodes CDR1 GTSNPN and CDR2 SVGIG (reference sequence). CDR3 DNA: TGTGCCTGGTCACAGGGGGGAGAAAAACTGTTTTTT. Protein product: CAWSQGGEKLFF.

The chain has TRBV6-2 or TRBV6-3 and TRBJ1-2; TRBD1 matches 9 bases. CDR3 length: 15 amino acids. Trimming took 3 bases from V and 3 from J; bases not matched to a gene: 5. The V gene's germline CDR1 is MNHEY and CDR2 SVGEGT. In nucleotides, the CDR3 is TGTGCCAGCAGTTATCCGGGACAGGGCGACTATGGCTACACCTTC. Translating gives CASSYPGQGDYGYTF.

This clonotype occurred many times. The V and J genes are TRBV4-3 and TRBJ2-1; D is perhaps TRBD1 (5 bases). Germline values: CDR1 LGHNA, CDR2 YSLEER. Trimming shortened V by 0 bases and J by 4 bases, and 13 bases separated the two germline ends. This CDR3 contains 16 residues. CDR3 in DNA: TGCGCCAGCAGCCAAGATTCGGCAGGGTCGTACAATGAGCAGTTCTTC. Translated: CASSQDSAGSYNEQFF.

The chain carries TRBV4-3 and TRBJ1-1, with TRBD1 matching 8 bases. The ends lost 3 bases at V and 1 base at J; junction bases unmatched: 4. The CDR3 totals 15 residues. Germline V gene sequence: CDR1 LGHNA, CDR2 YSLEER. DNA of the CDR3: TGCGCCAGCAGCCATGCTCAGGGGGCGAACACTGAAGCTTTCTTT. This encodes CASSHAQGANTEAFF.

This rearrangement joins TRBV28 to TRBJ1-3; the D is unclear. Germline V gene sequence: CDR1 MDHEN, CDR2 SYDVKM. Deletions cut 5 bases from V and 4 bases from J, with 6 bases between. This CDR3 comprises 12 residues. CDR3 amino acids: CASSDTGNTIYF. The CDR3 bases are TGTGCCAGCAGTGACACCGGAAACACCATATATTTT.

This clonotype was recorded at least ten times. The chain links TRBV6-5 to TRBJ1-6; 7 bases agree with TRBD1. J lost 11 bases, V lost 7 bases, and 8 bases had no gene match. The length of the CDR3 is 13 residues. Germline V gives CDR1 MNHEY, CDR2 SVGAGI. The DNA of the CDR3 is TGTGCCAGCAAAGACAGGGTAGGGACACCCCTCCACTTT. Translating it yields CASKDRVGTPLHF.

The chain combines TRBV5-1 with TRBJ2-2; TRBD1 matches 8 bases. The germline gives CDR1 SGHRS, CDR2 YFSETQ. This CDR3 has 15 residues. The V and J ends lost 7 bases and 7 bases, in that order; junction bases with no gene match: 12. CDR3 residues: CASRPSDRANGELFF. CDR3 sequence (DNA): TGCGCCAGCCGCCCATCGGACAGGGCGAACGGGGAGCTGTTTTTT.

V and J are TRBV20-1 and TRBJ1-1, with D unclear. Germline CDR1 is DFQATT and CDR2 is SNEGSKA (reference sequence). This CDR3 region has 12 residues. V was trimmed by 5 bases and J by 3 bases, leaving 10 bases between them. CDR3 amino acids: CSAPLRDTEAFF. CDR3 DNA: TGCAGTGCTCCCTTGAGGGACACTGAAGCTTTCTTT.

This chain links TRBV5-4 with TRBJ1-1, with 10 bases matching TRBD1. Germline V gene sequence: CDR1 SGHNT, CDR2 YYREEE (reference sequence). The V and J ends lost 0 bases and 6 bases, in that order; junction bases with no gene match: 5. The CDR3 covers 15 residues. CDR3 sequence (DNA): TGTGCCAGCAGCTTGGGGAAAGGACAGGGGGCTGAAGCTTTCTTT. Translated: CASSLGKGQGAEAFF.

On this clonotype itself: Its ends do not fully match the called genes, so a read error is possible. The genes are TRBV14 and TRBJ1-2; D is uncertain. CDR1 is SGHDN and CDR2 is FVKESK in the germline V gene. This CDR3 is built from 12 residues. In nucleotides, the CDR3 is TGTGCCAGCAGCGATGGATTCTTGGACGGAATCTTC. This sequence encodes CASSDGFLDGIF.